This T cell receptor beta chain comes out of a study of blood T cell repertoires in COVID-19 (dated by TCRdb to the early 2020s). Concerning the study at large: The collaborator samples originated in the United States, Italy and Spain and spanned the acute and convalescent phases of COVID-19. The prospective study material was composed of cDNA or gDNA derived from T cells, B-cell-depleted T cells, or PBMCs. The dataset comprised deeply sampled blood TCRbeta repertoires from subjects exposed to, actively infected with, or recovered from COVID-19. A freely available public database, intended as a resource for researchers studying the immune response to SARS-CoV-2, is where the repertoires were released. The samples were drawn from two sources: the first 160 participants of the ongoing ImmuneRACE study, and some 1,300 subjects contributed by 6 global collaborators. Sample metadata almost always included a de-identified subject ID, COVID-19 status, age in years and sex. Where available, HLA class I and class II types were taken from metadata supplied by the sample provider and were not determined by assay-based typing. The study at large found these results: The quantity of clinical and demographic metadata differed by source and by participant and was supplied without curation.

A remark on this clone: The antigen it binds to is not known. Per-base quality was not reported, and no clone a single base away is much larger than it.

Each collaborating institution followed its own protocols to collect whole blood in K2EDTA tubes. For TCRbeta analysis, collaborators shipped samples in one of three forms: frozen whole blood, isolated PBMCs, or DNA extracted from either of those sample types. TCRbeta CDR3 regions were amplified from genomic DNA using the immunoSEQ Assay, a bias-controlled multiplex PCR. Under the source paper's analysis protocol: The number of nucleated cells in each sample was estimated from the amplification of reference gene primers within the assay. To quantify the absolute abundance of each unique TCRbeta CDR3 rearrangement, sequence reads were collapsed and filtered. For each sample, productive Simpson clonality was calculated by taking the square root of Simpson's diversity index across productive rearrangements. TCRdb limited this immuneACCESS table to in-frame rearrangements with V and J called. A share of clones is missing; checked studies link under half to unresolved V genes, and the rest is unexplained. The DNA was the basis for D and trimming; V, J and clone size are from that table. In this sample the table shows approximately 88,000 clones, more than 80% of which occur a single time. The leading ten clones occupy 15% to 20% of the sample.

The sequence was obtained from a woman aged 80 or older with acute or convalescent COVID-19. Source material: peripheral blood.

The CDR3 region has the sequence CASMSGSLNNEQFF. The DNA sequence is TGTGCCAGCATGAGCGGGAGCCTAAACAATGAGCAGTTCTTC. The rearranged chain carries TRBV25-1 and TRBJ2-1, with 8 central nucleotides matching TRBD2. The germline V gene provides CDR1 MGHDK and CDR2 SYGVNS. For this chain, trimming is 7 bases at the V end and 5 bases at the J end, and the number of junction bases without a gene match is 7. The CDR3 goes from the cysteine to the phenylalanine over 14 residues. Kept here is only the CDR3 DNA, which spans 42 bases and is read in frame from base 1.